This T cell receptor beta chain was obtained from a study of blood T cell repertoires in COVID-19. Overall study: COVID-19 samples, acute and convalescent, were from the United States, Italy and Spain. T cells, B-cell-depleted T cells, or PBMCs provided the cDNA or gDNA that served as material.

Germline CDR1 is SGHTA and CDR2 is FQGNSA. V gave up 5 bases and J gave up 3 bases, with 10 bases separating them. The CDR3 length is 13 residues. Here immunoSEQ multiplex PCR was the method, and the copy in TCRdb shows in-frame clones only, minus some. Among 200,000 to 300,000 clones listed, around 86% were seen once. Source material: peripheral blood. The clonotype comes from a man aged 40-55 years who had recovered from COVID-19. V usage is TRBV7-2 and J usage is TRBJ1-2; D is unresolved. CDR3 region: CASSTRHDYGYTF. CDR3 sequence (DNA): TGTGCCAGCAGCACACGTCACGACTATGGCTACACCTTC.